This TCR beta chain derives from a study of T cell responses to AZD1222 COVID-19 vaccine. CDR1 and CDR2 from the germline V gene are SGHRS and YFSETQ. CDR3 length: 11 residues. V lost 6 bases and J lost 9, with 9 bases in between. Using immunoSEQ multiplex PCR, the repertoire was profiled, and TCRdb retains in-frame clones only, with some absent. The sample carries 79,000 or so clones, roughly nine tenths recorded once. The receptor was derived from an adult who received the AZD1222 COVID-19 vaccine. The sequenced sample was peripheral blood, obtained 28 days after the second AZD1222 dose. V is TRBV5-1 and J is TRBJ2-2; no definite D call. In DNA, the CDR3 is TGCGCCAGCAAAGGAGTGAGGGAGCTGTTTTTT. It encodes CASKGVRELFF.